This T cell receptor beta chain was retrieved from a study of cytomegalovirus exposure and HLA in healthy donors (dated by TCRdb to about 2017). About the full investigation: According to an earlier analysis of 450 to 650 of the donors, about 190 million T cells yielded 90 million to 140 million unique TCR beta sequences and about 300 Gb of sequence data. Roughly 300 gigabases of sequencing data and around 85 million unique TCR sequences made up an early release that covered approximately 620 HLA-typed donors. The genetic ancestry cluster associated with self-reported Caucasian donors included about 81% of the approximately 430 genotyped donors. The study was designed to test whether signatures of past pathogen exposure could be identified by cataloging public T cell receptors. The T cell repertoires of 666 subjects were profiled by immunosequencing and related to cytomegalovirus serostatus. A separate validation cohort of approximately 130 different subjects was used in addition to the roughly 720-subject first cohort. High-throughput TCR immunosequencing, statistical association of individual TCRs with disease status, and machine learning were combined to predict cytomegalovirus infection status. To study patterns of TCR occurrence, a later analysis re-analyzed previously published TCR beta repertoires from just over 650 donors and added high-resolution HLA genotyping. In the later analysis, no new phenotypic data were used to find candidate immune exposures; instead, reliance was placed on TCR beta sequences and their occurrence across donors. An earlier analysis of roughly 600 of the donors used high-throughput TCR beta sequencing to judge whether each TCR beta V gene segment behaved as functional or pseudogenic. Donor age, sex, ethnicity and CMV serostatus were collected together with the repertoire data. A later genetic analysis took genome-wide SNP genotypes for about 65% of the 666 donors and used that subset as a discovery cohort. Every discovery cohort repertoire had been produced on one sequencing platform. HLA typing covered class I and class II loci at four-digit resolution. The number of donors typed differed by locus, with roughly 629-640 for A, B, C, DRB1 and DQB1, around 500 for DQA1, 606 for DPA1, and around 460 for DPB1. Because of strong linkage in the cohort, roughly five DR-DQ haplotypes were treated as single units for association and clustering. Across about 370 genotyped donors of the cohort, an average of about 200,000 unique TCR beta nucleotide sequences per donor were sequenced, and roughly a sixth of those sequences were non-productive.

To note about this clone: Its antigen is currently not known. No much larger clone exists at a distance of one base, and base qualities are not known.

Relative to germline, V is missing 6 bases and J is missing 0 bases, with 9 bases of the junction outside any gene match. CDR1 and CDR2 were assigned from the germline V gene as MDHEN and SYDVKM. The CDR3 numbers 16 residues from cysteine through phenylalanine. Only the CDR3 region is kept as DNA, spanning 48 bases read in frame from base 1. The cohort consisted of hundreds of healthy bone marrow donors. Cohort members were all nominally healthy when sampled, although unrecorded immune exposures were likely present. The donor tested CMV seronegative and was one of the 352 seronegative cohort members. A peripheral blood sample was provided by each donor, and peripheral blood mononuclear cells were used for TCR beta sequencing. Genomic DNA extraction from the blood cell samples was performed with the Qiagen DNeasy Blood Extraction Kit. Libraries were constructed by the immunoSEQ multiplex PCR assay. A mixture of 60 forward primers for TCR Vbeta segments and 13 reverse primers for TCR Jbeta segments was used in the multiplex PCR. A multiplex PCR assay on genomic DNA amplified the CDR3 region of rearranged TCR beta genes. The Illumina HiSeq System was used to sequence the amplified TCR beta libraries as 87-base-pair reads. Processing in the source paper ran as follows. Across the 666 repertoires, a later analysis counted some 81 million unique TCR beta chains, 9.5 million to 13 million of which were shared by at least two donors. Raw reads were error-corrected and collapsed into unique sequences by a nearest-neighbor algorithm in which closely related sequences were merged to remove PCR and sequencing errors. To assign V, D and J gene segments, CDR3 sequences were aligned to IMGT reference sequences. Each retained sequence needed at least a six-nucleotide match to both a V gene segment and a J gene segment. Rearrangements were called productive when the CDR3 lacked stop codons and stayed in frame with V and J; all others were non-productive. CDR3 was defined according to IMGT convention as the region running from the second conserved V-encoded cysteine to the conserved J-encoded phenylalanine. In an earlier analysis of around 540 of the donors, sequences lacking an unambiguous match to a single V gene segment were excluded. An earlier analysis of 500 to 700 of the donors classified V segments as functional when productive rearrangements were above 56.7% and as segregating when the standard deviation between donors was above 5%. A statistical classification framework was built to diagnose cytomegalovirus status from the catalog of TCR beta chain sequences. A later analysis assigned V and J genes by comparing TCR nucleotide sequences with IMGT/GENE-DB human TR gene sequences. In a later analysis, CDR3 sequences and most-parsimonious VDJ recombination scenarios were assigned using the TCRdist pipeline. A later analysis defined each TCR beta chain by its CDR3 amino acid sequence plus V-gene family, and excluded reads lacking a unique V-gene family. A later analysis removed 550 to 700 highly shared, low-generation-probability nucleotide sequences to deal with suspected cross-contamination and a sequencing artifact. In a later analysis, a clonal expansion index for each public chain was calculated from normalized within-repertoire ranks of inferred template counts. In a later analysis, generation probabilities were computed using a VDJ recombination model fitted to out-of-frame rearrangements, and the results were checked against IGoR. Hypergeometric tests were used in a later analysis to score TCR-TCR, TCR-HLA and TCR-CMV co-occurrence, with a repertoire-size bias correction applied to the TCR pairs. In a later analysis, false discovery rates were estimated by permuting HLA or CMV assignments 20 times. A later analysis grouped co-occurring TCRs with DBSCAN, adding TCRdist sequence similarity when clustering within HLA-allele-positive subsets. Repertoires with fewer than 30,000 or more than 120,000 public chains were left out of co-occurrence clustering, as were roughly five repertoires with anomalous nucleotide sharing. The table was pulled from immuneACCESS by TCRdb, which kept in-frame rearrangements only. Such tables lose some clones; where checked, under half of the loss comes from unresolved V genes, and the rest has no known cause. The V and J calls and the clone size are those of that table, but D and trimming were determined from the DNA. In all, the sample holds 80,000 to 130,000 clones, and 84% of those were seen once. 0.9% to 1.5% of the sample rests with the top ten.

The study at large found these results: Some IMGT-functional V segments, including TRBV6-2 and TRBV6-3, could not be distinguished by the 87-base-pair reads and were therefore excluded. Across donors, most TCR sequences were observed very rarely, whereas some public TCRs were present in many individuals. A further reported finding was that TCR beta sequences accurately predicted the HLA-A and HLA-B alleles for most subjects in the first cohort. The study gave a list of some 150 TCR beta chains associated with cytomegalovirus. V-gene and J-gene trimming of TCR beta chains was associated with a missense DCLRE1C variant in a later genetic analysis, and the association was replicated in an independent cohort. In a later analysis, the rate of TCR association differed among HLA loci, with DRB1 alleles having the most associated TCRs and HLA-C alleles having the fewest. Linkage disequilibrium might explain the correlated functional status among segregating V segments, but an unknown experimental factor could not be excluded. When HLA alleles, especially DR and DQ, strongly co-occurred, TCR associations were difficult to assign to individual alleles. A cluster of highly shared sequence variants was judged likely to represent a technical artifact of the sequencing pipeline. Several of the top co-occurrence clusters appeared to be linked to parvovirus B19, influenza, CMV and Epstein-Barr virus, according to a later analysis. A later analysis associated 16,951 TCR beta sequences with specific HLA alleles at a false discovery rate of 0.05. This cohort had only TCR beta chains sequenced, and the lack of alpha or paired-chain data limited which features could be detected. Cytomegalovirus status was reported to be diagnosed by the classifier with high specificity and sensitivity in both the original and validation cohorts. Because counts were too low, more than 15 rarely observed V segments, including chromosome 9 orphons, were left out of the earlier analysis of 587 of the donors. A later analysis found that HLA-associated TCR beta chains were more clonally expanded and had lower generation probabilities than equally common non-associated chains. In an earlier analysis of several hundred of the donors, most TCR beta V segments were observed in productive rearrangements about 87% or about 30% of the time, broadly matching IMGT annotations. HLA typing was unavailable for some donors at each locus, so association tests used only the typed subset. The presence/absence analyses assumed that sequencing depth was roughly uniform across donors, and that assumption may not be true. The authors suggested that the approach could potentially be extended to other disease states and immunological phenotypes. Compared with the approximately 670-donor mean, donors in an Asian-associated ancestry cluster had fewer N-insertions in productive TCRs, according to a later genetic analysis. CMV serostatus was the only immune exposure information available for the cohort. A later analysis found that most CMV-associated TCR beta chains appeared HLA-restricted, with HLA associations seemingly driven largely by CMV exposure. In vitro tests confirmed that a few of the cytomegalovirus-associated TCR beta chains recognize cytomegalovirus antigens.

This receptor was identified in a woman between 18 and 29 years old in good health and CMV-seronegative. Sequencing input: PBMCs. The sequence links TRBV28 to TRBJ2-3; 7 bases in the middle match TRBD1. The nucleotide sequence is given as TGTGCCAGCAGGGCCCGGGGACAGAGGAGCACAGATACGCAGTATTTT. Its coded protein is CASRARGQRSTDTQYF. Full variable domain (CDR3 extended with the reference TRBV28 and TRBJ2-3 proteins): DVKVTQSSRYLVKRTGEKVFLECVQDMDHENMFWYRQDPGLGLRLIYFSYDVKMKEKGDIPEGYSVSREKKERFSLILESASTNQTSMYLCASRARGQRSTDTQYFGPGTRLTVL.